The 12 T cell receptor beta chains below all came from one sample that was sequenced in a study of blood T cell repertoires in COVID-19. The method was immunoSEQ multiplex PCR; TCRdb's version includes in-frame clones alone and lacks a portion of them. Here the sample spans about 150,000 clones, around 83% being singletons. Material: peripheral blood. These receptors all come from an older woman with COVID-19, enrolled during active disease.

The sample holds a few counts of this clone. This chain uses TRBV15 with TRBJ2-3; 7 bases are a match to TRBD2. Per germline, CDR1 LNHNV and CDR2 YYDKDF (reference sequence). The CDR3 is 13 amino acids. With 6 bases clipped from V and 1 base from J, the junction kept 1 base outside the gene matches. CDR3 in amino acids: CATRAGGTDTQYF. For the CDR3, the DNA is TGTGCCACCAGGGCGGGGGGCACAGATACGCAGTATTTT.

This clone was observed once. This chain connects TRBV7-2 to TRBJ1-4; D gene ambiguous. The CDR3 contains 14 residues. V dropped 1 base and J dropped 4 bases, with 7 bases sitting between them. Germline loops: CDR1 SGHTA, CDR2 FQGNSA. CDR3 residues: CASSLVGSNEKLFF. For the CDR3, the DNA is TGTGCCAGCAGCTTAGTTGGGAGTAATGAAAAACTGTTTTTT.

Points on this clone: The same CDR3 can be traced to other DNA sequences in this sample. The genes are TRBV6-5 and TRBJ1-2; TRBD1 matches at 7 bases. Germline CDR1 MNHEY, CDR2 SVGAGI. V gave up 0 bases and J gave up 4 bases; unmatched junction bases: 5. CDR3 length equals 15 residues. The CDR3 bases are TGTGCCAGCAGTTACTCGAGACAGGGTGCCTATGGCTACACCTTC. Residues: CASSYSRQGAYGYTF.

The chain links TRBV5-8 to TRBJ2-1, with D tentatively TRBD2 (6 bases). Trimming removed 3 bases from V and 3 bases from J, with 7 bases in between. Germline lookup yields CDR1 SGHTS and CDR2 YDEGEE. The CDR3 extends over 13 amino acids. CDR3 coding DNA: TGTGCCAGCAGCTCGGGAGTCTACAATGAGCAGTTCTTC. Amino acids: CASSSGVYNEQFF.

This chain links TRBV25-1 with TRBJ1-2; no firm D call. The CDR3 sequence is 13 residues long. Germline V gives CDR1 MGHDK, CDR2 SYGVNS. V was clipped by 0 bases and J by 6 bases, with 8 bases between them. CDR3 bases: TGTGCCAGCAGTGAATATGAGGGAAATGGCTACACCTTC. It codes for CASSEYEGNGYTF.

In this sample, this clone turned up once. The chain has TRBV19 and TRBJ1-2; 9 bases match TRBD1. The V gene's germline CDR1 is LNHDA and CDR2 SQIVND (reference sequence). The CDR3 is 15 amino acids. V lost 4 bases and J lost 3; bases outside the gene matches: 6. The CDR3 reads CASSNAGQGDYGYTF. DNA for the CDR3: TGTGCCAGTAGTAACGCGGGACAGGGTGACTATGGCTACACCTTC.

The chain uses TRBV6-5 and TRBJ1-1; D is possibly TRBD1 (5 bases). CDR1 is MNHEY and CDR2 is SVGAGI in the germline V gene. The CDR3 runs 16 residues. The V gene lost 2 bases and the J gene lost 1 base, with 14 bases spanning the gap. CDR3 DNA: TGTGCCAGCAGTTACACGGGGGGGATCGGGAACACTGAAGCTTTCTTT. Amino acids: CASSYTGGIGNTEAFF.

J is TRBJ2-7 and V is TRBV11-2; D is uncertain. From germline, CDR1 is SGHAT and CDR2 FQNNGV. V was trimmed by 5 bases and J by 2 bases, leaving 10 bases between them. The length of the CDR3 is 13 residues. The CDR3 region is CASSRGVAYEQYV. CDR3 in DNA: TGTGCCAGCAGCCGAGGTGTTGCCTACGAGCAGTACGTC.

This chain links TRBV5-4 with TRBJ2-5; 13 bases fit TRBD2. Germline V gene sequence: CDR1 SGHNT, CDR2 YYREEE (reference sequence). The CDR3 is 16 residues long. Trimming at V came to 3 bases and at J to 5 bases, leaving 7 bases not matched to a gene. The CDR3, as DNA: TGTGCCAGCAGCTACGGACTAGCGGGGGCTAGGGAGACCCAGTACTTC. Protein: CASSYGLAGARETQYF.

This clone was observed a handful of times. This sequence joins TRBV4-1 and TRBJ1-1, with D unclear. V shed 0 bases and J shed 5 bases, with 13 bases lying between them. In germline, CDR1 is MGHRA, CDR2 YSYEKL. The CDR3 contains 15 residues. CDR3 sequence (DNA): TGCGCCAGCAGCCAAGAAACCCACGATCGGACTGAAGCTTTCTTT. Translation gives CASSQETHDRTEAFF.

The CDR3 region is CASSLNIPSRTSNYEQYF. The CDR3 DNA is TGTGCCAGCAGCCTTAACATACCCTCCCGGACTAGCAACTACGAGCAGTACTTC. The rearrangement uses TRBV27 and TRBJ2-7, with TRBD2 identical over 8 bases. Germline V CDR1 and CDR2: MNHEY, SMNVEV (reference sequence). V trimming: 6 bases; J trimming: 3 bases; junction bases outside the gene matches: 19. The CDR3 spans 18 residues.

This chain uses TRBV19 with TRBJ1-2, with 8 bases matching TRBD1. CDR3 length: 14 residues. Losses at the gene ends were 3 bases for V and 4 bases for J; bases not matched to a gene: 4. Germline-derived CDR1 and CDR2 are LNHDA and SQIVND (reference sequence). Here the CDR3 DNA reads TGTGCCAGTAGTATCCCCGGACAGGGCTATGGCTACACCTTC. Translation gives CASSIPGQGYGYTF.